This note documents a single T cell receptor (beta chain) sequence. Method: immunoSEQ multiplex PCR; TCRdb's copy keeps in-frame clones and lacks some. The sample yields about 220,000 clones, around 86% seen once. Germline V gene lookup returns CDR1 MNHEY and CDR2 SVGAGI. This CDR3 contains 14 residues. V was trimmed by 6 bases and J by 4 bases, leaving 12 bases between them. The sample belongs to a study of blood T cell repertoires in COVID-19. The origin of this receptor is a woman in her 70s with COVID-19, enrolled during active disease. The sequencing sample was made of peripheral blood. The chain carries TRBV6-5 and TRBJ1-4, with D possibly TRBD1 on 5 matching bases. The CDR3 nucleotides are TGTGCCAGCAGCCAGTGGGGCCTTAATGAAAAACTGTTTTTT. Protein product: CASSQWGLNEKLFF.